This entry concerns a single T cell receptor beta chain. Germline V gene data show CDR1 as LGHNA and CDR2 as YSLEER. The CDR3 covers 20 residues. V gave up 0 bases and J gave up 10 bases; unmatched junction bases: 21. Sequencing was performed with immunoSEQ multiplex PCR; in TCRdb, only in-frame clones are kept and a portion is missing. This table has about 250,000 clones, 84% appearing once. Everyone who took part was roughly 18 to 89 years old, and they came from some 23 US areas. The sample comes from a study of blood T cell repertoires in COVID-19. Turning to the study itself: Samples taken during acute and convalescent COVID-19 were collected in the United States, Italy and Spain.

The genes are TRBV4-3 and TRBJ2-1, with 10 bases fitting TRBD2. The receptor's source is a man in his fifties or sixties who had recovered from COVID-19. Sequenced input: PBMCs or T cells enriched from blood (not recorded which). CDR3 region: CASSQERAGVGRTSGREQFF. The DNA for the CDR3 is TGCGCCAGCAGCCAAGAGAGGGCAGGGGTAGGTAGGACTAGCGGAAGGGAGCAGTTCTTC.